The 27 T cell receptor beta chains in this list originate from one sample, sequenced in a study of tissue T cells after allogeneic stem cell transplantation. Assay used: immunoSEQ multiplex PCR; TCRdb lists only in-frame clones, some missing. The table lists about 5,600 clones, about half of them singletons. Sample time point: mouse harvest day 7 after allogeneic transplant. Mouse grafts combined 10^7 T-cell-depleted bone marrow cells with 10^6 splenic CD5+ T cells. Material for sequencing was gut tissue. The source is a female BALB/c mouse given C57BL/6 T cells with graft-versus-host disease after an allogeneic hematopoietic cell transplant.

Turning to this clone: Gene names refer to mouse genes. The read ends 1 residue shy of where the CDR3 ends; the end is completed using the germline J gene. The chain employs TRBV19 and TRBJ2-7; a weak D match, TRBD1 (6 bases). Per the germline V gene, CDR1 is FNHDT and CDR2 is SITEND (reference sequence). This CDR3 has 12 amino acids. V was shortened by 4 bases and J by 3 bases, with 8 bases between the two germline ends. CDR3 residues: CASSWTDYEQYF. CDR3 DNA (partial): TGTGCCAGCAGTTGGACAGACTATGAACAGTAC.

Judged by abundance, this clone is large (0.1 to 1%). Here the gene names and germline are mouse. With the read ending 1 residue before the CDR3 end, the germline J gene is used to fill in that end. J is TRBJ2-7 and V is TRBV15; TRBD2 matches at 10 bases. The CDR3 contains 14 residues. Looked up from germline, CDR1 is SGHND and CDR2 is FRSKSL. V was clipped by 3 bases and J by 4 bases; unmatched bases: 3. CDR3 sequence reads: CASSFSGGAYEQYF. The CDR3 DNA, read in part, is TGTGCCAGCAGTTTCTCTGGGGGGGCTTATGAACAGTAC.

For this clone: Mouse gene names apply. The CDR3 loop is CASSLNRAGTGQLYF. CDR3 bases read: TGTGCCAGCAGCTTAAACAGGGCGGGCACCGGGCAGCTCTAC. The chain uses TRBV3 and TRBJ2-2; tentative D call: TRBD1 (6 bases). The read ends 1 residue shy of where the CDR3 ends; the end is completed using the germline J gene. The V end lost 2 bases, the J end lost 4 bases, and 11 bases lay between the germline ends. The CDR3 extends over 15 amino acids. Germline V gene lookup returns CDR1 SNHLY and CDR2 FYNGKV (reference sequence).

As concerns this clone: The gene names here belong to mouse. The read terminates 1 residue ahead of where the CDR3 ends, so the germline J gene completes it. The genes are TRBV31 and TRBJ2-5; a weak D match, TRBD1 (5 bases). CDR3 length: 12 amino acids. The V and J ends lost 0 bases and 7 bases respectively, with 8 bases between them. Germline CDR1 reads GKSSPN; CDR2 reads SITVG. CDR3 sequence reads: CAWSLEGNTQYF. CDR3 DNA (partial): TGTGCCTGGAGTCTGGAGGGGAACACCCAGTAC.

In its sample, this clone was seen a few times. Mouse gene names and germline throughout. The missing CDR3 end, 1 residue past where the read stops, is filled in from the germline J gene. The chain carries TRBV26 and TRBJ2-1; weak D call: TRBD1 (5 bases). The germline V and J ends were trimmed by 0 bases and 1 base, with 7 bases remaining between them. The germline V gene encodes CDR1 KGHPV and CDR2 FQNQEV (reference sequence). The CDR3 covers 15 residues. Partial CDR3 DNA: TGTGCCAGCAGTCTGTCGGCAGGGAACTATGCTGAGCAGTTC. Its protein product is CASSLSAGNYAEQF. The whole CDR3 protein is CASSLSAGNYAEQFF.

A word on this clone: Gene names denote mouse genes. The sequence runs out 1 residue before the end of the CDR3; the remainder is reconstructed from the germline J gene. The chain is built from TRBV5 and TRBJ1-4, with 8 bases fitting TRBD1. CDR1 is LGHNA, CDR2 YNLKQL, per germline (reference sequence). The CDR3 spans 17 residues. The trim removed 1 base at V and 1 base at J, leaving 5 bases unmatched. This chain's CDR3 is CASSQAPGGYSNERLFF. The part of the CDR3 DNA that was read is TGTGCCAGCAGCCAAGCCCCAGGGGGCTATTCCAACGAAAGATTATTT.

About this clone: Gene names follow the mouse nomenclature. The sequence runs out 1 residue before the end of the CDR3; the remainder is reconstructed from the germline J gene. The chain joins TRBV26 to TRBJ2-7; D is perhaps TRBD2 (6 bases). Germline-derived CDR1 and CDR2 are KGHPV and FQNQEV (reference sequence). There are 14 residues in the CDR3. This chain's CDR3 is CTTSPGTRDYEQYF. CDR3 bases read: TGTACCACCAGTCCCGGGACTCGGGACTATGAACAGTAC.

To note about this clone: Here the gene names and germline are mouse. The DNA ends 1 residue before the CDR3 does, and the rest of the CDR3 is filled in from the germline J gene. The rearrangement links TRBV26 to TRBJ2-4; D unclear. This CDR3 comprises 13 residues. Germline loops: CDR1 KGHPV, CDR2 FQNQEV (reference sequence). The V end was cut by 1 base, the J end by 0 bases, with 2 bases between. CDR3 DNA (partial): TGTGCCAGCAGTCTGTTGAGTCAAAACACCTTGTAC. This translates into CASSLLSQNTLY. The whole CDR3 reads CASSLLSQNTLYF.

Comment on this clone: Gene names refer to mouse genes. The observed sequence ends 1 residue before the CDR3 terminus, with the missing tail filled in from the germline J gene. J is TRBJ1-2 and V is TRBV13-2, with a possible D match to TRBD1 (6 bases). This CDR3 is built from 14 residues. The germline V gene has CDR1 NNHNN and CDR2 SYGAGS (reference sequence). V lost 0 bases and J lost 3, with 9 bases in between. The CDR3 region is CASGDARGDSDYTF. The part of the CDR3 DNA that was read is TGTGCCAGCGGTGATGCCAGGGGAGACTCCGACTACACC.

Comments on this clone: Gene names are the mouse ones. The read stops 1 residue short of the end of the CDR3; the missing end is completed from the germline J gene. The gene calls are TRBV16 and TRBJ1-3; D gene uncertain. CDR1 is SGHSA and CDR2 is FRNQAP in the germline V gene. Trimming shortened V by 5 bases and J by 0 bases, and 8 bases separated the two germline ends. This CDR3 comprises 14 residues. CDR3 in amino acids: CASSLLNSGNTLYF. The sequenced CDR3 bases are TGTGCAAGCAGCCTTCTTAATTCTGGAAATACGCTCTAT.

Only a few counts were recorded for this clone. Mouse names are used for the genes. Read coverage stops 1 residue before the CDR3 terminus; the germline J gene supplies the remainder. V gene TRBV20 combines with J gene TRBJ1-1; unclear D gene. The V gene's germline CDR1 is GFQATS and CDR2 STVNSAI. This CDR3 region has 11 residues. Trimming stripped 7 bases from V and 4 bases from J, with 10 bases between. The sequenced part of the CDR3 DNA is TGTGGTGTCCTGACCCTCACAGAAGTCTTC. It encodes CGVLTLTEVF. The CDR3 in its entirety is CGVLTLTEVFF.

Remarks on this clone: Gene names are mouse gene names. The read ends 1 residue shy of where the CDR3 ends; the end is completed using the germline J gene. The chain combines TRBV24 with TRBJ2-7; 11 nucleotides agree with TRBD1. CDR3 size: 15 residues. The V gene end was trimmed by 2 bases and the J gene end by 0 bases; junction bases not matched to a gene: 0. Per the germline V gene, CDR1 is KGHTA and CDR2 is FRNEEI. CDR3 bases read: TGTGCCAGCAGTCTGGGGACAGGGGGCTCCTATGAACAGTAC. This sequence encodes CASSLGTGGSYEQY. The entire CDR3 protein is CASSLGTGGSYEQYF.

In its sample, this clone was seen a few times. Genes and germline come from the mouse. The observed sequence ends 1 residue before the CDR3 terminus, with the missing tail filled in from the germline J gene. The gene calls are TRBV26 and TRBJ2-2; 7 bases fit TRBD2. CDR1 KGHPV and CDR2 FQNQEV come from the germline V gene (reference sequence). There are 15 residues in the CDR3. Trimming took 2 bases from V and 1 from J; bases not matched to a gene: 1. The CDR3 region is CASSLRLGNTGQLYF. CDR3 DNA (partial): TGTGCCAGCAGTCTGCGACTGGGAAACACCGGGCAGCTCTAC. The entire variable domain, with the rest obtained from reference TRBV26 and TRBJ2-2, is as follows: NSKVIQTPRYLVKGQGQKAKMRCIPEKGHPVVFWYQQNKNNEFKFLINFQNQEVLQQIDMTEKRFSAECPSNSPCSLEIQSSEAGDSALYLCASSLRLGNTGQLYFGEGSKLTVL.

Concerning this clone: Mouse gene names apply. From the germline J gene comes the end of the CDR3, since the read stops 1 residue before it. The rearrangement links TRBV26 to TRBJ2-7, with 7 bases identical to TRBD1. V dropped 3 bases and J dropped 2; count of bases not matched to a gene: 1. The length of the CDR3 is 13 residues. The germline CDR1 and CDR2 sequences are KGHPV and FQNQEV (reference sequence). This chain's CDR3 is CASSLQGAYEQYF. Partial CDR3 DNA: TGTGCCAGCAGTCTCCAGGGGGCCTATGAACAGTAC.

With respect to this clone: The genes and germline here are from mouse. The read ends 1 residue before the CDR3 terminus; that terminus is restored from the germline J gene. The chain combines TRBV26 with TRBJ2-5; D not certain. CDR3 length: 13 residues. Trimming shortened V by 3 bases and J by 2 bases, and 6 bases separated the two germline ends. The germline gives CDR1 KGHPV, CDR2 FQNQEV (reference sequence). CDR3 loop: CASSLSVQDTQYF. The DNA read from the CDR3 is TGTGCCAGCAGTCTATCAGTCCAAGACACCCAGTAC.

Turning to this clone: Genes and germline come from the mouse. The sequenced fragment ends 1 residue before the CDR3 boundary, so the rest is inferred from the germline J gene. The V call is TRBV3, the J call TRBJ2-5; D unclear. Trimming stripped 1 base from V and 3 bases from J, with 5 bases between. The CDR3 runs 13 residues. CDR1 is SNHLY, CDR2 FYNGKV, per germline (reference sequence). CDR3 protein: CASSLGQQDTQYF. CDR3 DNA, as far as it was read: TGTGCCAGCAGCTTAGGGCAGCAAGACACCCAGTAC.

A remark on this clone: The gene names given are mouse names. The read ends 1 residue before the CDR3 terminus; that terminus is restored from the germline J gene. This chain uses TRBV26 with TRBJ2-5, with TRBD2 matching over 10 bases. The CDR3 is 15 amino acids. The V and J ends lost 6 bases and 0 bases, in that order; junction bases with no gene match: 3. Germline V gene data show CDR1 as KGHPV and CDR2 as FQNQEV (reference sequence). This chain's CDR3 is CASRRDWGNQDTQYF. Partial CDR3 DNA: TGTGCCAGCAGAAGGGACTGGGGTAACCAAGACACCCAGTAC.

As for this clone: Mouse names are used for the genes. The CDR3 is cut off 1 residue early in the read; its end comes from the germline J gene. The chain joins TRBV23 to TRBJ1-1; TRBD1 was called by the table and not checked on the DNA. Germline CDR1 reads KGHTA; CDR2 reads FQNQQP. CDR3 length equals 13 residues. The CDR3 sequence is CSSSNRADTEVFF. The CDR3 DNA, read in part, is TGCTCCAGCTCCAACAGGGCCGACACAGAAGTCTTC.

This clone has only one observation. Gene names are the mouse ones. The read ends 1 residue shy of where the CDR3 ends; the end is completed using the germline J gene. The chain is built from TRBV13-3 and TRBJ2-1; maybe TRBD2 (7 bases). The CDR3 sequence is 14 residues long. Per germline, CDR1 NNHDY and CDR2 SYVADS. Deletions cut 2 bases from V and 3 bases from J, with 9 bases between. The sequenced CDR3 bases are TGTGCCAGCAGTGAGAGGGGGGGCTATGCTGAGCAGTTC. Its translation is CASSERGGYAEQF. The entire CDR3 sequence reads CASSERGGYAEQFF.

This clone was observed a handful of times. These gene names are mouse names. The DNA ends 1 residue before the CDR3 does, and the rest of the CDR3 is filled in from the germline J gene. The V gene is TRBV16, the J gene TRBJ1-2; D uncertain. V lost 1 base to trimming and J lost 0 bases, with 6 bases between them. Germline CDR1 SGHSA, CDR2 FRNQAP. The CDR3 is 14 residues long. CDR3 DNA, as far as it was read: TGTGCAAGCAGCTTAGCGACAACAAACTCCGACTACACC. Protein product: CASSLATTNSDYT. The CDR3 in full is CASSLATTNSDYTF.

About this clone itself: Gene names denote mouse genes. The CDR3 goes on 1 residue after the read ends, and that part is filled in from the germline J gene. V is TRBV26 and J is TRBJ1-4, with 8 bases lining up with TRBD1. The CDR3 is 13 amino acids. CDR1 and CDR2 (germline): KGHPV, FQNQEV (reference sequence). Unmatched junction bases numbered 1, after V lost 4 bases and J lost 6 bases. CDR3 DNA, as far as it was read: TGTGCCAGCAGTCCGGGACAGGACGAAAGATTATTT. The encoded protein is CASSPGQDERLF. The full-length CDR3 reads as CASSPGQDERLFF.

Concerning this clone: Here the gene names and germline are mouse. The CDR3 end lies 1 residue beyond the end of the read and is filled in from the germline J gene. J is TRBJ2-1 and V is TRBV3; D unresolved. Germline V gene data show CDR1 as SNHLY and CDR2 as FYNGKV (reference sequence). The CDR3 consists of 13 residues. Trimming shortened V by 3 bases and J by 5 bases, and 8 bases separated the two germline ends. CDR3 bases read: TGTGCCAGCAGCTTTAGACTCAATGCTGAGCAGTTC. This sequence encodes CASSFRLNAEQF. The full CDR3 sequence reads CASSFRLNAEQFF.

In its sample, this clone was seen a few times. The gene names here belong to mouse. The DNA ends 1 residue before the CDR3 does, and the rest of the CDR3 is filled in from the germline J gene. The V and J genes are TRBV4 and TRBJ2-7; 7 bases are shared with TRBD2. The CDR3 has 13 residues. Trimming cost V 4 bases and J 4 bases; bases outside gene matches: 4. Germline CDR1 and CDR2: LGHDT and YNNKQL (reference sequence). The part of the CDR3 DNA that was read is TGTGCCAGCAGCTGGCCTGGGGGATATGAACAGTAC. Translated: CASSWPGGYEQY. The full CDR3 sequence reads CASSWPGGYEQYF.

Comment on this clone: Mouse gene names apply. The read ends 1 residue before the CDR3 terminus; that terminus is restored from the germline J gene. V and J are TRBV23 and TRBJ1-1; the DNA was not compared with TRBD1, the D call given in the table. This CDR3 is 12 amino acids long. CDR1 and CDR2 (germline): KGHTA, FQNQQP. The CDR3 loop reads CSSSLGQTEVFF. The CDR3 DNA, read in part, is TGCTCCAGCAGCCTCGGACAAACAGAAGTCTTC.

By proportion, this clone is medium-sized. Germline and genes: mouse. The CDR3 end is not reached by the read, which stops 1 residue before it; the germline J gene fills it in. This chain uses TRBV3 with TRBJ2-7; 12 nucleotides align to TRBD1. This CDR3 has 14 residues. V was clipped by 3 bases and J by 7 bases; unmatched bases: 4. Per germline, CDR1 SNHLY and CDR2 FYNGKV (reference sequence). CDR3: CASSLGDRGREQYF. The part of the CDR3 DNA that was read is TGTGCCAGCAGCTTGGGGGACAGGGGGCGAGAACAGTAC.

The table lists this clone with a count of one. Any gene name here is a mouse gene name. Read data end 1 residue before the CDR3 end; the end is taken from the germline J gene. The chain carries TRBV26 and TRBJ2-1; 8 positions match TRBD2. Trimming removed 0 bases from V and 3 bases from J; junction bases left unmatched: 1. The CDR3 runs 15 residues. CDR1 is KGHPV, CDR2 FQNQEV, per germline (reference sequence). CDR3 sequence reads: CASSLSWGGYAEQFF. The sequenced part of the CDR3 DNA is TGTGCCAGCAGTCTGTCGTGGGGGGGCTATGCTGAGCAGTTC.

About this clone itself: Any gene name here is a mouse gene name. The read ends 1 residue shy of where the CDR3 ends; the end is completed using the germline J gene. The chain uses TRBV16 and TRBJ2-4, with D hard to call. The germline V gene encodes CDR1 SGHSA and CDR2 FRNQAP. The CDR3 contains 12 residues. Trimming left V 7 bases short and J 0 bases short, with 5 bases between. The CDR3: CASTSSQNTLYF. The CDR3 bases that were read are TGTGCAAGCACGTCTAGTCAAAACACCTTGTAC. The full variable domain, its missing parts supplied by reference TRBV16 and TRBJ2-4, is NAGVIQTPRHKVTGKGQEATLWCEPISGHSAVFWYRQTIVQGLEFLTYFRNQAPIDDSGMPKERFSAQMPNQSHSTLKIQSTQPQDSAVYLCASTSSQNTLYFGAGTRLSVL.